This entry lists 14 T cell receptor beta chains sequenced from one sample in a study of PD-1 blockade in classical Hodgkin lymphoma. Following autologous stem cell transplantation, relapse occurred in every patient, and exposure to brentuximab vedotin varied. Sequenced by immunoSEQ multiplex PCR; TCRdb stores in-frame clones only, minus some. The top ten clones hold around 23% of a sample with about 11,000 clones, more than 75% of them seen once. This material consisted of peripheral blood mononuclear cells (PBMCs), taken at baseline. These receptors originate from a human donor with classical Hodgkin lymphoma.

V is TRBV19 and J is TRBJ1-1; possible D gene TRBD1, 5 bases. Germline CDR1 LNHDA, CDR2 SQIVND (reference sequence). Trimming removed 1 base from V and 6 bases from J, with 15 bases in between. The CDR3 is 15 amino acids. In DNA form, the CDR3 reads TGTGCCAGTAGTATAGGGCAGACAGCGAGGTCTGAAGCTTTCTTT. This sequence encodes CASSIGQTARSEAFF.

The J gene is TRBJ2-7, the V gene TRBV7-6; 11 nucleotides align to TRBD2. The CDR3 is 14 amino acids. V dropped 4 bases and J dropped 4; count of bases not matched to a gene: 3. Germline CDR1 SGHVS, CDR2 FNYEAQ. Here the CDR3 reads CASSSGTSGYEQYF. The CDR3 region has the DNA TGTGCCAGCAGCTCCGGGACTAGCGGATACGAGCAGTACTTC. The variable domain in full, with the rest retrieved from reference TRBV7-6 and TRBJ2-7, is GAGVSQSPRYKVTKRGQDVALRCDPISGHVSLYWYRQALGQGPEFLTYFNYEAQQDKSGLPNDRFSAERPEGSISTLTIQRTEQRDSAMYRCASSSGTSGYEQYFGPGTRLTVT.

This clone showed up just a few times. The genes are TRBV5-1 and TRBJ2-1; TRBD1 matches at 7 bases. The length of the CDR3 is 15 residues. After removal of 1 base from V and 3 bases from J, the junction contained 4 bases not matched to a gene. CDR1 is SGHRS, CDR2 YFSETQ, per germline. DNA of the CDR3: TGCGCCAGCAGCTTGTGGGACAGTAGCTACAATGAGCAGTTCTTC. Its protein product is CASSLWDSSYNEQFF.

This clone appeared a few times. The rearrangement links TRBV20-1 to TRBJ2-7; D not resolved. The CDR3 spans 11 residues. The ends were cut back, 1 base at V and 6 bases at J, with 7 bases in the middle. From germline, CDR1 is DFQATT and CDR2 SNEGSKA (reference sequence). CDR3 in amino acids: CSARVSSEQYF. The CDR3 DNA sequence: TGCAGTGCTAGAGTTTCAAGCGAGCAGTACTTC.

This clone was recorded a few times. The chain recombines TRBV4-1 with TRBJ1-1, with D possibly matching TRBD1 (5 bases). The CDR3 loop spans 16 amino acids. Germline V gene sequence: CDR1 MGHRA, CDR2 YSYEKL. The V end lost 0 bases, the J end lost 1 base, and 12 bases lay between the germline ends. DNA of the CDR3: TGCGCCAGCAGCCAAGACGAGGGACGTAGGAACACTGAAGCTTTCTTT. Protein sequence: CASSQDEGRRNTEAFF.

A remark on this clone: Because the CDR3's place on the DNA is in doubt, the DNA is left out and the CDR3 is given as listed by TCRdb. Other DNA sequences in the sample encode the same CDR3. The chain is built from TRBV28 and TRBJ2-7; TRBD1 is taken as the D call from the table, unchecked against the DNA. The CDR3 comprises 16 residues, both ends counted. CDR1 MDHEN and CDR2 SYDVKM come from the germline V gene. CDR3 loop: CASSSSGGQGFSEQYF.

This chain connects TRBV13 to TRBJ1-5, with D possibly matching TRBD1 (6 bases). The V end was cut by 5 bases, the J end by 4 bases, with 12 bases between. Per germline, CDR1 PRHDT and CDR2 FYEKMQ (reference sequence). The CDR3 has 14 amino acids. CDR3: CASSEGQQNQPQHF. The CDR3 nucleotides read TGTGCCAGCAGCGAAGGACAGCAAAATCAGCCCCAGCATTTT.

The chain combines TRBV27 with TRBJ2-3, with D perhaps being TRBD1 or TRBD2 (5 bases each). CDR1 and CDR2 from the germline V gene are MNHEY and SMNVEV (reference sequence). V was pared by 6 bases and J by 2 bases, with 18 bases between. This CDR3 is built from 16 residues. The CDR3 DNA reads TGTGCCAGCAGATTTCGCACCGGGACCAACACAGATACGCAGTATTTT. Its translation: CASRFRTGTNTDTQYF.

The chain carries TRBV29-1 and TRBJ2-1; TRBD2 might be the D (5 bases). V was pared by 4 bases and J by 4 bases, with 14 bases between. Germline loops: CDR1 SQVTM, CDR2 ANQGSEA. The CDR3 sequence is 14 residues long. For the CDR3, the DNA is TGCAGCGTTGTGGTGGGATCGGGATACAATGAGCAGTTCTTC. Amino acids: CSVVVGSGYNEQFF.

The CDR3 DNA is TGTGCCAGCAGCGCAGGGAATCAGCCCCAGCATTTT. It is translated as CASSAGNQPQHF. The J gene is TRBJ1-5, the V gene TRBV5-6, with D possibly matching TRBD1 (5 bases). This CDR3 is 12 amino acids long. The V gene lost 4 bases and the J gene lost 4 bases, with 6 bases spanning the gap. Germline assignment: CDR1 SGHDT and CDR2 YYEEEE.

J is TRBJ1-6 and V is TRBV7-8; D not resolved. This CDR3 is built from 15 residues. V was clipped by 2 bases and J by 7 bases, with 12 bases between them. Germline CDR1 SGHVS, CDR2 FQNEAQ. The DNA of the CDR3 is TGTGCCAGCAGCTTATTTTGGGGTGGGAATTCACCCCTCCACTTT. It is translated as CASSLFWGGNSPLHF. The full variable domain, rest sourced from reference TRBV7-8 and TRBJ1-6, is GAGVSQSPRYKVAKRGQDVALRCDPISGHVSLFWYQQALGQGPEFLTYFQNEAQLDKSGLPSDRFFAERPEGSVSTLKIQRTQQEDSAVYLCASSLFWGGNSPLHFGNGTRLTVT.

This clone was counted once. V is TRBV6-5 and J is TRBJ2-3; possibly TRBD2 for D (5 bases). The length of the CDR3 is 15 residues. V lost 0 bases to trimming and J lost 4 bases, with 11 bases between them. CDR1 is MNHEY, CDR2 SVGAGI, per germline. This CDR3 reads CASSYSLADADTQYF. The DNA for the CDR3 is TGTGCCAGCAGTTACTCTCTAGCAGATGCAGATACGCAGTATTTT.

The chain carries TRBV27 and TRBJ2-7; 14 nucleotides line up with TRBD2. Germline-derived CDR1 and CDR2 are MNHEY and SMNVEV (reference sequence). There are 14 residues in the CDR3. J was trimmed by 6 bases and V by 5 bases; bases with no gene match: 3. For the CDR3, the DNA is TGTGCCAGCAGTATGGGACTAGCGGGAGTCGAGCAGTACTTC. Translated: CASSMGLAGVEQYF.

The chain employs TRBV5-5 and TRBJ1-4, with 11 bases that match TRBD1. V shed 3 bases and J 7 bases; nucleotides not matched to a gene: 8. From germline, CDR1 is SGHKS and CDR2 YYEKEE (reference sequence). The CDR3 runs to 16 residues. This chain's CDR3 is CASSSRPGTGGEKLFF. The CDR3 DNA reads TGTGCCAGCAGCTCCCGCCCCGGGACAGGGGGTGAAAAACTGTTTTTT.